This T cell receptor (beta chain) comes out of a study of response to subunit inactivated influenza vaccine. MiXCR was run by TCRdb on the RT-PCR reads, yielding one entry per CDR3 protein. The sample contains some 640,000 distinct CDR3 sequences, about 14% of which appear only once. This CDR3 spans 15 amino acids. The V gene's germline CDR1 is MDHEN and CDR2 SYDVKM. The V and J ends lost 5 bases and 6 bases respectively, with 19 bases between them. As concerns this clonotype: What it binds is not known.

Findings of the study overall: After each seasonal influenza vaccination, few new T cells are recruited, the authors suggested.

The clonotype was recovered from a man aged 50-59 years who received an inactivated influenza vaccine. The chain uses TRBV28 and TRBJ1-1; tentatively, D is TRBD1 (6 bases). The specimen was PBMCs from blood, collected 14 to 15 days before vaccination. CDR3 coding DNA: TGTGCCAGCAGTCCATTGCGGGGGGCGTATTCTGAAGCTTTCTTT. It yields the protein CASSPLRGAYSEAFF.